The T cell receptor beta chain under discussion was sequenced for a study of molecular identifiers for immune sequencing clone quantification. General observations from the study: Barcodes shared by identical TCR molecules could lead to underestimated sizes of highly expanded clones.

CDR3 length equals 12 residues. Germline V gene lookup returns CDR1 SQVTM and CDR2 ANQGSEA. Deletions cut 3 bases from V and 4 bases from J, with 7 bases between. TCRdb reanalysed the PCR reads using MiXCR and keeps one entry per CDR3 protein. The table has fewer than 45,000 distinct CDR3 sequences, approximately 17% seen once. As regards this clonotype: Antigen unknown.

Source material: naive CD8+ T cells from blood, with Jurkat cell RNA spiked in. Subset defined: FACS-sorted CD8+CD4-CCR7+CD45RA+ naive T cells. The sequence derives from a human donor in good health. Some libraries in this study had Jurkat cell RNA spiked in. This rearrangement joins TRBV29-1 to TRBJ2-4; possible D gene TRBD2, 5 bases. This CDR3 is CSVDSGKNIQYF. The CDR3 region has the DNA TGCAGCGTTGACTCGGGGAAAAACATTCAGTACTTC.